This TCR beta chain was documented in a study of cytomegalovirus exposure and HLA in healthy donors. Findings of the study overall: About 87% or about 30% of the time was how often most TCR beta V segments were productive, according to an earlier analysis.

The length of the CDR3 is 19 residues. Germline CDR1 reads LGHNA; CDR2 reads YNFKEQ. The V and J ends lost 0 bases and 2 bases, in that order; junction bases with no gene match: 11. This clone appeared a single time. Antigen: not known. PCR amplification relied on 60 Vbeta primers (plus 13 Jbeta primers). The data were produced by immunoSEQ multiplex PCR, yet TCRdb's version contains in-frame clones alone and is incomplete. The repertoire holds some 130,000 clones, with about 80% as singletons. V and J are TRBV4-2 and TRBJ1-4, with TRBD1 matching 8 bases. This receptor was taken from a woman between 50 and 59 years old in good health and CMV-seronegative. The sequenced sample was PBMCs. Written as DNA, the CDR3 is TGTGCCAGCAGCCAAGAGAGGCAGGGGGCATTGTGGACTAATGAAAAACTGTTTTTT. Its protein is CASSQERQGALWTNEKLFF.